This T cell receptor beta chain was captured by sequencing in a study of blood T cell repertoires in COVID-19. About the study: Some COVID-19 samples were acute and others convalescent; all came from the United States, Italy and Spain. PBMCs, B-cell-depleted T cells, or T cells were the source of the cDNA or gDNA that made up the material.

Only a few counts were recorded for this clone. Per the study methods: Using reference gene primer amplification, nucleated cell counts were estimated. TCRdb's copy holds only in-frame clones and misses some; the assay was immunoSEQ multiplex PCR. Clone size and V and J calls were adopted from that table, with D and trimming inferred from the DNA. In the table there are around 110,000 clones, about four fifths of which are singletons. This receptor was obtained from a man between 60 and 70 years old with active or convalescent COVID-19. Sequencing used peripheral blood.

CDR3 loop: CSASLPGNDYGYTF. The CDR3 bases are TGCAGTGCTAGTTTGCCAGGGAATGACTATGGCTACACCTTC. V and J are TRBV20-1 and TRBJ1-2; D perhaps matches TRBD1 (5 bases). Germline CDR1 DFQATT, CDR2 SNEGSKA (reference sequence). There are 14 residues in the CDR3. V was cut by 3 bases and J by 3 bases, with 14 bases left in between.